This T cell receptor beta chain comes out of a study of blood T cell repertoires in COVID-19. Using immunoSEQ multiplex PCR, the repertoire was profiled, and TCRdb retains in-frame clones only, with some absent. The table includes 240,000 or so clones, 88% detected once. The CDR3 contains 15 residues. The V gene's germline CDR1 is LNHDA and CDR2 SQIVND (reference sequence). The trim removed 4 bases at V and 2 bases at J, leaving 6 bases unmatched. The V gene is TRBV19, the J gene TRBJ2-7; 9 bases fit TRBD1. Sequencing was done on a sample of peripheral blood. This TCR came from a woman in her thirties or forties who had recovered from COVID-19. The CDR3 coding sequence is TGTGCCAGTAGTAAAGGGGACAGGGACGCCTACGAGCAGTACTTC. As protein: CASSKGDRDAYEQYF.